The rows below give T cell receptor beta chains drawn from one sample of a study of vaccination and CD4 T cells after COVID-19. TCRdb re-called the PCR reads with MiXCR, one entry per CDR3 protein. The data contain around 25,000 distinct CDR3 sequences, about 40% of them singletons. No antigen has been assigned to these receptors. This specimen was CD4+ T cells from blood, cultured in vitro, taken about 7 months after SARS-CoV-2 vaccination. Receptors were obtained from a human donor who had recovered from COVID-19. Both conserved end residues are part of each CDR3. D genes are given only for firm matches. Rows give clone size only sometimes, using once, few, many, or a class for an expanded clone.

.	.	TRBV7-2	TRBJ2-5	TGTGCCATAGGAGAGACCCAGTACTTC	CAIGETQYF
TRBD1	few	TRBV7-7	TRBJ2-7	TGTGCTAGCAGCTTAGGGACAGCCTACGAGCAGTACTTC	CASSLGTAYEQYF
TRBD2	.	TRBV20-1	TRBJ2-7	TGCAGTGCTAGAGATCCATTCGCGGGAGGCTACGAGCAGTACTTC	CSARDPFAGGYEQYF
.	.	TRBV28	TRBJ2-5	TGTGCCAGCAGTTATTACGGGACGGTTAAAGAGACCCAGTACTTC	CASSYYGTVKETQYF
.	few	TRBV6-1	TRBJ1-5	TGTGCCAGCAGTGGAAACAGGGTAGGCCAGCCCCAGCATTTT	CASSGNRVGQPQHF
.	.	TRBV28	TRBJ1-5	TGTGCCAGCGGAACAAGAACGGGTCAGCCCCAGCATTTT	CASGTRTGQPQHF
.	.	TRBV20-1	TRBJ2-2	TGCAGTGCTAGTTCCAGCGCGACAGCCAACACCGGGGAGCTGTTTTTT	CSASSSATANTGELFF
.	.	TRBV20-1	TRBJ2-1	TGCAGTGCTGACCCCGGGGGCTCCTACAATGAGCAGTTCTTC	CSADPGGSYNEQFF
.	.	TRBV11-1	TRBJ1-5	TGTGCCAGCAGCTTAGCGCAAGGGGGGGGCCAGCCCCAGCATTTT	CASSLAQGGGQPQHF
TRBD2	.	TRBV28	TRBJ2-5	TGTGCCAGCAGTGCGCGGGAGGGCCGAGGAGGACAAGAGACCCAGTACTTC	CASSAREGRGGQETQYF
.	few	TRBV29-1	TRBJ2-5	TGCAGCGTTGAAGAGTTACAAGAGACCCAGTACTTC	CSVEELQETQYF
.	few	TRBV20-1	TRBJ2-5	TGCAGTGCCGATACGGAGACCCAGTACTTC	CSADTETQYF
TRBD2	.	TRBV6-1	TRBJ2-1	TGTGCCAGCAGTGACCCTTGGGGGGGGTACAATGAGCAGTTCTTC	CASSDPWGGYNEQFF
TRBD2	few	TRBV20-1	TRBJ2-7	TGCAGTGCTAGACCTCTAGCGGGAGCCGGGGAGCAGTACTTC	CSARPLAGAGEQYF